This TCR beta chain was sequenced during a study of T cell responses to AZD1222 COVID-19 vaccine. Here immunoSEQ multiplex PCR was the method, and the copy in TCRdb shows in-frame clones only, minus some. Among about 140,000 clones listed, nearly 95% were seen once. The CDR3 covers 15 residues. CDR1 and CDR2 (germline): SEHNR, FQNEAQ (reference sequence). Trimming cost V 6 bases and J 8 bases; bases outside gene matches: 9. The origin of this receptor is an adult in good health. The chain has TRBV7-9 and TRBJ2-1, with TRBD2 identical over 11 bases. Sequencing used peripheral blood, obtained on day 0 of AZD1222 vaccination. Written as DNA, the CDR3 is TGTGCCAGCAGGAGACTAGCGGGGAACACGGATGAGCAGTTCTTC. Encoded protein: CASRRLAGNTDEQFF.